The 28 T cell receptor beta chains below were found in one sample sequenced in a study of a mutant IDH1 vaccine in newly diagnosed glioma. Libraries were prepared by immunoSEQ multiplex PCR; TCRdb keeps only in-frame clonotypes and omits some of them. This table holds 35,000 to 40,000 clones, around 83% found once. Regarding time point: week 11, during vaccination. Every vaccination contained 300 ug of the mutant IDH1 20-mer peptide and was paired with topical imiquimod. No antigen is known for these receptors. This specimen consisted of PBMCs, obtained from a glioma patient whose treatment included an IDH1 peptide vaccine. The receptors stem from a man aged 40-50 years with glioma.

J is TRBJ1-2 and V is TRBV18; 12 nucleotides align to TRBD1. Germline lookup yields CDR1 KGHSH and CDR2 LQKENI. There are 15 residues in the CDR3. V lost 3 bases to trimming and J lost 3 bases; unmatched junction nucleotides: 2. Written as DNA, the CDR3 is TGTGCCAGCTCACCGGGGACAGGGGGCGACTATGGCTACACCTTC. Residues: CASSPGTGGDYGYTF.

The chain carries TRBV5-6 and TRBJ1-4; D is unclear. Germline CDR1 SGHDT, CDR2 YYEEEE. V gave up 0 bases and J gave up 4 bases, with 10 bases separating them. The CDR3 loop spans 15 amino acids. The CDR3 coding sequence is TGTGCCAGCAGCTTGGAAGGAGCGGGTAATGAAAAACTGTTTTTT. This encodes CASSLEGAGNEKLFF.

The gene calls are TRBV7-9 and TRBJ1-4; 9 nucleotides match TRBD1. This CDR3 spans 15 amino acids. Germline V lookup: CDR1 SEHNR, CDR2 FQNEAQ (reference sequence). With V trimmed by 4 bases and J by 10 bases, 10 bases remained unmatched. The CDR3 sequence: CASSSSRDRVLKLFF. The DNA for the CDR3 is TGTGCCAGCAGCTCGTCTCGGGACAGGGTGTTAAAACTGTTTTTT.

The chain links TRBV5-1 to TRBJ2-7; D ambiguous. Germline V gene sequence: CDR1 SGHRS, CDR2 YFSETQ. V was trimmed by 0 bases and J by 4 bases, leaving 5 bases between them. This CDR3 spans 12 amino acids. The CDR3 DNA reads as TGCGCCAGCAGCTTGGCCCCGTACGAGCAGTACTTC. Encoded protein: CASSLAPYEQYF.

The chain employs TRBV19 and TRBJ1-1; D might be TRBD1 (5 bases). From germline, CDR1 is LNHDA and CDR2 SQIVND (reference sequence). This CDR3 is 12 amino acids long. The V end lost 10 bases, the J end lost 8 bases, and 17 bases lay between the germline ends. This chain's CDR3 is CATFREGLEAFF. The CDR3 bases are TGTGCCACTTTTAGGGAGGGGCTGGAAGCTTTCTTT.

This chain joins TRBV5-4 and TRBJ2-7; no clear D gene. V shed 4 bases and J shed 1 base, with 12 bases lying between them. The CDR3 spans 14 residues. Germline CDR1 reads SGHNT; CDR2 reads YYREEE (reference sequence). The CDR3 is CASSPQVESYEQYF. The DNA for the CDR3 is TGTGCCAGCAGCCCCCAAGTAGAGTCCTACGAGCAGTACTTC.

The CDR3 reads CASSRGDAHNEQFF. The DNA of the CDR3 is TGTGCCAGCAGCCGTGGAGATGCCCACAATGAGCAGTTCTTC. The chain couples TRBV7-8 to TRBJ2-1, with D unclear. The CDR3 runs to 14 residues. In germline, CDR1 is SGHVS, CDR2 FQNEAQ. V lost 5 bases, J lost 5 bases, and 13 bases lay in between.

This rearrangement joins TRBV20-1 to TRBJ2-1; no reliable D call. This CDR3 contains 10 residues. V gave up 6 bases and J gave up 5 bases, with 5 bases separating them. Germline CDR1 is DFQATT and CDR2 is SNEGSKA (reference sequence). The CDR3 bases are TGCAGTGCGCGGAACAATGAGCAGTTCTTC. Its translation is CSARNNEQFF.

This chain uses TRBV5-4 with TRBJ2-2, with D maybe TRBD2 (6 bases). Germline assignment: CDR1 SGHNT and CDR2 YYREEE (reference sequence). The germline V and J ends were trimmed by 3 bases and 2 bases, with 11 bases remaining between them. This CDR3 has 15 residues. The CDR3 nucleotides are TGTGCCAGCAGCTGGGACTTCTACAACACCGGGGAGCTGTTTTTT. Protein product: CASSWDFYNTGELFF.

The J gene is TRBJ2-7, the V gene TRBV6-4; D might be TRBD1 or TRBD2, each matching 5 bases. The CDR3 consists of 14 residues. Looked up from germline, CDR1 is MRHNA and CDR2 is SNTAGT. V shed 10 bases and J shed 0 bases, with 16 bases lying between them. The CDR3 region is CATDRDAHSYEQYF. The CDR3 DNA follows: TGTGCCACCGACCGGGACGCCCACTCCTACGAGCAGTACTTC.

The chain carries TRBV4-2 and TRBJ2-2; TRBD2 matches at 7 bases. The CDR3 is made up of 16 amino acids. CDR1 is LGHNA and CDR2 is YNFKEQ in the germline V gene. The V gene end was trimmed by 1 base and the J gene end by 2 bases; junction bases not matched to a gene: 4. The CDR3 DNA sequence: TGTGCCAGCAGCCAAGCCGGGACTATAAACACCGGGGAGCTGTTTTTT. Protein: CASSQAGTINTGELFF.

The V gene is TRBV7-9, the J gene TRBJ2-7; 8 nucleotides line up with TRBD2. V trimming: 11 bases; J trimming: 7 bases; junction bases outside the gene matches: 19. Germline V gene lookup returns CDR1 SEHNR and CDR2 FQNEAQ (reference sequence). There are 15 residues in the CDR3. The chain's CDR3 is CASSNSGTSKEEQYF. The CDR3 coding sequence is TGTGCCTCTAGCAACTCCGGGACTAGTAAGGAGGAGCAGTACTTC.

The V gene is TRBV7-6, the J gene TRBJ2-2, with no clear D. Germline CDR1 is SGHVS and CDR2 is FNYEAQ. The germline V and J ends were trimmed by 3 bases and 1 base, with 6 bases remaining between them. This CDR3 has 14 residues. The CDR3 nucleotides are TGTGCCAGCAGCTTCAGCGAGAACACCGGGGAGCTGTTTTTT. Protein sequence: CASSFSENTGELFF.

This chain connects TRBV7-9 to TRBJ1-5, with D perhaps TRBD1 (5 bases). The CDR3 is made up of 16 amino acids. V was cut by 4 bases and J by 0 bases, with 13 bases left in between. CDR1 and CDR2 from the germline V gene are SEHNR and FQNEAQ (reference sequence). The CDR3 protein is CASSSRLRVSNQPQHF. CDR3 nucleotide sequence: TGTGCCAGCAGCTCCCGACTCAGGGTTAGCAATCAGCCCCAGCATTTT.

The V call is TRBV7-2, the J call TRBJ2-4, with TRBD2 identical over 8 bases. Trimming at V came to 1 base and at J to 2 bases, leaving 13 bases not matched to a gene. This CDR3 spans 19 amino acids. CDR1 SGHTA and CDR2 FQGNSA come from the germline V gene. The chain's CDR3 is CASSLEFSGARGSKNIQYF. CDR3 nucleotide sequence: TGTGCCAGCAGCTTAGAGTTTAGCGGGGCTCGCGGGTCCAAAAACATTCAGTACTTC.

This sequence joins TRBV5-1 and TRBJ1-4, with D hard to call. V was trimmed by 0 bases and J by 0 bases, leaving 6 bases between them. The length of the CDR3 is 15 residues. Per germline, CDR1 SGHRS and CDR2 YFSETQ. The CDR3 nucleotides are TGCGCCAGCAGCTTGGTTCGAGCAACTAATGAAAAACTGTTTTTT. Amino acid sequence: CASSLVRATNEKLFF.

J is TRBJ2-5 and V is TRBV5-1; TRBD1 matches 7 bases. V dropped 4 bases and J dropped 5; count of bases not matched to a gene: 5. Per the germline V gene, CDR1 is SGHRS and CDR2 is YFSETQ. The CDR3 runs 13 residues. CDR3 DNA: TGCGCCAGCAGCACAGGGGCACGGGAGACCCAGTACTTC. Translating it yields CASSTGARETQYF.

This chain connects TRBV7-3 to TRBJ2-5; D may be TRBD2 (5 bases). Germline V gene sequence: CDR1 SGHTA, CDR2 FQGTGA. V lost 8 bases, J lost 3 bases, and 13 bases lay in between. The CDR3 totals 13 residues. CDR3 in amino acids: CASSRAKEETQYF. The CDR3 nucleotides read TGTGCCAGCTCGAGGGCCAAAGAAGAGACCCAGTACTTC.

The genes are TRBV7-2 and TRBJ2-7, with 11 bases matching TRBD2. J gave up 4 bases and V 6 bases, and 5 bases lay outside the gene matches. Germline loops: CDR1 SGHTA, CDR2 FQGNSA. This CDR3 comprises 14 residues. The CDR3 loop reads CASSLSGRAYEQYF. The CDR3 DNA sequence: TGTGCCAGCAGTCTTAGCGGGAGGGCGTACGAGCAGTACTTC.

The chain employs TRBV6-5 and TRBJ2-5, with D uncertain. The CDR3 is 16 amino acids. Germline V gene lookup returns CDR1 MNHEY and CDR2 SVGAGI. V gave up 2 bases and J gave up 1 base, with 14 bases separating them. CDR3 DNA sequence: TGTGCCAGCAGTTACAGCACGCGAACTGGCCAAGAGACCCAGTACTTC. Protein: CASSYSTRTGQETQYF.

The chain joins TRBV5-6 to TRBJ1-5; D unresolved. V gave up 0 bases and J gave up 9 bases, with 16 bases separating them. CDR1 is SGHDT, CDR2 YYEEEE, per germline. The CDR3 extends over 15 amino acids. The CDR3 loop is CASSLGWDMVVPQHF. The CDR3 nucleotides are TGTGCCAGCAGCTTGGGGTGGGATATGGTGGTGCCCCAGCATTTT.

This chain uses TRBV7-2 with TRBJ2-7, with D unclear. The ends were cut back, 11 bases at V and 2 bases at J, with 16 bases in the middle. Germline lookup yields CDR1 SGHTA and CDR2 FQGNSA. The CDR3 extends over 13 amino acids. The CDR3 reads CAESPAGAYEQYF. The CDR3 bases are TGTGCCGAAAGCCCGGCAGGCGCCTACGAGCAGTACTTC.

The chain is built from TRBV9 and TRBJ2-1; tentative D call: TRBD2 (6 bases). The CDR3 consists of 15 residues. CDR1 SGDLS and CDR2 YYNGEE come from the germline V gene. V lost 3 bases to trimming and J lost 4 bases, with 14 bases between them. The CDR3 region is CASSETRLPYNEQFF. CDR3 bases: TGTGCCAGCAGCGAGACTAGGTTACCATACAATGAGCAGTTCTTC.

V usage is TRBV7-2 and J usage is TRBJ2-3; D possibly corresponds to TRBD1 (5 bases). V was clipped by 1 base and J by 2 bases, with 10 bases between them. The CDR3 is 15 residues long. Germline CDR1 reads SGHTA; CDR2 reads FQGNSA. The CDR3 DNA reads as TGTGCCAGCAGCTTAGGGGGCAGATACACAGATACGCAGTATTTT. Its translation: CASSLGGRYTDTQYF. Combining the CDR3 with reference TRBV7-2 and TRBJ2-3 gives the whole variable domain GAGVSQSPSNKVTEKGKDVELRCDPISGHTALYWYRQSLGQGLEFLIYFQGNSAPDKSGLPSDRFSAERTGGSVSTLTIQRTQQEDSAVYLCASSLGGRYTDTQYFGPGTRLTVL.

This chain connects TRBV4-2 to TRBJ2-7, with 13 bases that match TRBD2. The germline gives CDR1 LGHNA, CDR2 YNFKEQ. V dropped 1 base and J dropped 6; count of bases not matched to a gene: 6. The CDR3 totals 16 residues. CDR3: CASSQALGTSGTEQYF. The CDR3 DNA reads TGTGCCAGCAGCCAAGCCTTAGGGACTAGCGGGACCGAGCAGTACTTC.

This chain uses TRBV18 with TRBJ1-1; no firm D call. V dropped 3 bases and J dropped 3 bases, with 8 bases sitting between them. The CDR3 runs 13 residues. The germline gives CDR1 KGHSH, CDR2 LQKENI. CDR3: CASSPFADTEAFF. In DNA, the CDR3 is TGTGCCAGCTCACCTTTCGCGGACACTGAAGCTTTCTTT.

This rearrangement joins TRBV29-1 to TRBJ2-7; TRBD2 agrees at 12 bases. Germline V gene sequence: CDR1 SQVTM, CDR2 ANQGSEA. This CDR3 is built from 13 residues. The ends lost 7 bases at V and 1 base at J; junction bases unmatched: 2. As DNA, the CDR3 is TGCAGCGCTCTAGCGGGAGGGTCCTACGAGCAGTACTTC. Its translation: CSALAGGSYEQYF.

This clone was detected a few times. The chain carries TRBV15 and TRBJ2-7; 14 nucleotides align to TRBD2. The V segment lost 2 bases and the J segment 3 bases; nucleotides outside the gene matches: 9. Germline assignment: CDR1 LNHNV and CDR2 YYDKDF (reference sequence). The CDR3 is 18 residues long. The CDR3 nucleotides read TGTGCCACCAGCAGAATATCCGGGACTAGCGGGAGCGTCTACGAGCAGTACTTC. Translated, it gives CATSRISGTSGSVYEQYF.